This T cell receptor beta chain was sequenced for a study of blood T cell repertoires in COVID-19. In terms of age and location, participants ranged from roughly 18 to 89 years and lived in roughly 22 US areas. J gave up 8 bases and V 1 base, and 9 bases lay outside the gene matches. Germline CDR1 is SGHNT and CDR2 is YENEEA. The CDR3 extends over 16 amino acids. Study processing details: Nucleated cell counts were estimated from reference gene primer amplification. Data came from immunoSEQ multiplex PCR; TCRdb stores just in-frame clones and leaves some out. V, J and clone size derive from that table, while D and trimming were established from the DNA sequence. The sample yields 330,000 or so clones, around nine tenths seen once.

The gene calls are TRBV11-3 and TRBJ2-1, with 9 bases aligning to TRBD2. The sample taken for sequencing was PBMCs or T cells enriched from blood (not recorded which). The receptor's source is a woman younger than 45 who had been exposed to COVID-19. The CDR3 DNA reads as TGTGCCAGCAGCTTAGGCTTAGCGGGAGTAATCGATGAGCAGTTCTTC. This codes for CASSLGLAGVIDEQFF.